The 7 T cell receptor beta chains below come from one sample, sequenced in a study of T cell responses to AZD1222 COVID-19 vaccine. The repertoire was sequenced with immunoSEQ multiplex PCR; TCRdb's copy has only in-frame clones and lacks some. The sample holds 100,000 to 150,000 clones, more than 70% seen once. The sequenced sample was peripheral blood, obtained on day 0 of AZD1222 vaccination. Source of these receptors: an adult in good health.

The sample holds a few counts of this clone. The genes are TRBV2 and TRBJ1-2, with TRBD1 as a possible D gene (5 bases). The CDR3 consists of 19 residues. Per the germline V gene, CDR1 is SNHLY and CDR2 is FYNNEI. Trimming cost V 6 bases and J 0 bases, with 26 bases left between them. The CDR3 nucleotides read TGTGCCAGCAGCGACCCCGCTTGGGGGTTTACGGGAGCTAACTATGGCTACACCTTC. This translates into CASSDPAWGFTGANYGYTF. The variable domain in full, completed from reference TRBV2 and TRBJ1-2, reads EPEVTQTPSHQVTQMGQEVILRCVPISNHLYFYWYRQILGQKVEFLVSFYNNEISEKSEIFDDQFSVERPDGSNFTLKIRSTKLEDSAMYFCASSDPAWGFTGANYGYTFGSGTRLTVV.

The genes are TRBV4-2 and TRBJ2-1; 16 positions match TRBD2. Germline trimming cut 3 bases from V and 2 bases from J; bases unmatched to any gene: 4. The CDR3 spans 18 residues. Looked up from germline, CDR1 is LGHNA and CDR2 is YNFKEQ. Here the CDR3 DNA reads TGTGCCAGCAGCCAGGTGGGACTAGCGGGAGGGGCCTACAATGAGCAGTTCTTC. This codes for CASSQVGLAGGAYNEQFF.

CDR3 region: CASSLPIDRGLEFF. In nucleotides, the CDR3 is TGTGCCAGCAGCTTGCCCATCGACAGGGGTTTGGAGTTCTTC. The rearrangement links TRBV5-5 to TRBJ2-1; TRBD1 matches 8 bases. V lost 1 base and J lost 14; bases outside the gene matches: 11. Looked up from germline, CDR1 is SGHKS and CDR2 is YYEKEE (reference sequence). The CDR3 spans 14 residues.

The chain has TRBV2 and TRBJ2-5; the D gene is possibly TRBD2 (5 bases). Germline V CDR1 and CDR2: SNHLY, FYNNEI. V lost 3 bases and J lost 2, with 13 bases in between. The CDR3 is 15 residues long. The CDR3 region is CASSDGLAIQETQYF. In DNA form, the CDR3 reads TGTGCCAGCAGTGATGGCCTAGCCATACAAGAGACCCAGTACTTC.

The chain joins TRBV27 to TRBJ2-7, with D possibly being TRBD2 (7 bases). The CDR3 totals 14 residues. Germline V lookup: CDR1 MNHEY, CDR2 SMNVEV (reference sequence). V was trimmed by 6 bases and J by 2 bases, leaving 14 bases between them. CDR3 protein: CASRVGGAPYEQYF. The CDR3 bases are TGTGCCAGCAGGGTGGGGGGGGCACCCTACGAGCAGTACTTC.

The CDR3 DNA reads TGTGCCTGGAGTTGGTCCGCCGCTAGAGAAAAACTGTTTTTT. It codes for CAWSWSAAREKLFF. V gene TRBV30 combines with J gene TRBJ1-4; D not resolved. The CDR3 runs 14 residues. The ends were cut back, 2 bases at V and 8 bases at J, with 15 bases in the middle. The germline CDR1 and CDR2 sequences are GTSNPN and SVGIG (reference sequence).

The rearrangement uses TRBV5-1 and TRBJ2-3, with 7 positions matching TRBD1. CDR3 length equals 14 residues. Germline V lookup: CDR1 SGHRS, CDR2 YFSETQ. The J segment lost 6 bases and the V segment lost 0 bases, leaving 4 bases of the junction unmatched. The CDR3 loop is CASSLGQGLDTQYF. The CDR3 region has the DNA TGCGCCAGCAGCTTGGGACAGGGTTTGGATACGCAGTATTTT.